The T cell receptor (beta chain) described here comes from a study of blood T cell repertoires in COVID-19. Overall study: There were acute and convalescent COVID-19 samples, and they came from the United States, Italy and Spain. T cells, B-cell-depleted T cells, or PBMCs provided the cDNA or gDNA that served as material.

How the authors handled the data: For nucleated cells, counts were estimated from reference gene primer amplification. TCRdb keeps only in-frame clones here, not all; method: immunoSEQ multiplex PCR. That table furnishes V, J and clone size, whereas the DNA furnished D and trimming. This sample has some 140,000 clones; 81% occur once, and the top ten carry 8.4%. The ends lost 0 bases at V and 2 bases at J; junction bases unmatched: 14. The CDR3 has 22 amino acids. In germline, CDR1 is LGHNT, CDR2 FRNRAP. This TCR was recovered from a woman aged 55-69 years with active or convalescent COVID-19. Sequencing was carried out using peripheral blood. The chain joins TRBV12-5 to TRBJ2-2, with 14 bases aligning to TRBD2. CDR3 bases: TGTGCTAGTGGTTTGGTAGTGGGTCTATCAGGACTAGCGGGAGGTAACACCGGGGAGCTGTTTTTT. Translated: CASGLVVGLSGLAGGNTGELFF.